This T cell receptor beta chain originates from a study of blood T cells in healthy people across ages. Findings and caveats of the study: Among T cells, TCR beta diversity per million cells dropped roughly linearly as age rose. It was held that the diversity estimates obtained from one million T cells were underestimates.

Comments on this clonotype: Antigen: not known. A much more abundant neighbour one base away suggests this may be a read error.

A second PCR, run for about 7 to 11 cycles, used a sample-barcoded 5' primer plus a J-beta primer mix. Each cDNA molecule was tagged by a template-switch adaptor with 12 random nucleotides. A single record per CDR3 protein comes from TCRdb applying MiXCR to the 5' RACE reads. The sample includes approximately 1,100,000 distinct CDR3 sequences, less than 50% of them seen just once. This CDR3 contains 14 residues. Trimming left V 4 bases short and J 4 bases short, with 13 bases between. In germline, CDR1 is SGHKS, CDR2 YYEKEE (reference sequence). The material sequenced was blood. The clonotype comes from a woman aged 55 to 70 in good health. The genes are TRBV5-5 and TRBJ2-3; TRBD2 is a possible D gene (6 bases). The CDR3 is CASSVRERADTQYF. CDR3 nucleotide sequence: TGTGCCAGCAGCGTGCGAGAGCGGGCAGATACGCAGTATTTT.